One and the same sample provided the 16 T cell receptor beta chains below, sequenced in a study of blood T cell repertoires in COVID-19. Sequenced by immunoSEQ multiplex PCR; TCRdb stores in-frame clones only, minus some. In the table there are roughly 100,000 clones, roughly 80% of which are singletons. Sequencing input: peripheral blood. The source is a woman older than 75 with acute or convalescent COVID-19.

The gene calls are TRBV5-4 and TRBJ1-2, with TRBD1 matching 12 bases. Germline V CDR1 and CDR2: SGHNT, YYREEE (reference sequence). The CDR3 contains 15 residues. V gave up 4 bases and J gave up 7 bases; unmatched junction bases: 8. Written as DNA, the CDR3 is TGTGCCAGCAGCCCACCGGGACAGGGGGCTGGTGGCTACACCTTC. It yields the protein CASSPPGQGAGGYTF.

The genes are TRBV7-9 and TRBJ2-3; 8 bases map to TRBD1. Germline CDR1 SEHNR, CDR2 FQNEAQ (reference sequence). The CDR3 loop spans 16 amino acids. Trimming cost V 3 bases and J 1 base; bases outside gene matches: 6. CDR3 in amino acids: CASSFPGGAGTDTQYF. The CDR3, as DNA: TGTGCCAGCAGCTTCCCAGGGGGCGCTGGCACAGATACGCAGTATTTT. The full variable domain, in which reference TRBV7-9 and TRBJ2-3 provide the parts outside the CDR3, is DTGVSQNPRHKITKRGQNVTFRCDPISEHNRLYWYRQTLGQGPEFLTYFQNEAQLEKSRLLSDRFSAERPKGSFSTLEIQRTEQGDSAMYLCASSFPGGAGTDTQYFGPGTRLTVL.

As DNA, the CDR3 is TGTGCCAGCAGCTTCAGCGGGAGGGGCTACGAGCAGTACTTC. Translating gives CASSFSGRGYEQYF. This chain uses TRBV13 with TRBJ2-7; 10 positions match TRBD2. Looked up from germline, CDR1 is PRHDT and CDR2 is FYEKMQ (reference sequence). The CDR3 covers 14 residues. Trimming took 3 bases from V and 3 from J; bases not matched to a gene: 2.

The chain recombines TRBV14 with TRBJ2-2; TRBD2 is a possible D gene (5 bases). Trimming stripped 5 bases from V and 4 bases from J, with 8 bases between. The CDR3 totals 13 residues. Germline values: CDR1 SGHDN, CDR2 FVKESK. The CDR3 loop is CASSYGITGELFF. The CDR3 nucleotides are TGTGCCAGCAGCTACGGGATCACCGGGGAGCTGTTTTTT.

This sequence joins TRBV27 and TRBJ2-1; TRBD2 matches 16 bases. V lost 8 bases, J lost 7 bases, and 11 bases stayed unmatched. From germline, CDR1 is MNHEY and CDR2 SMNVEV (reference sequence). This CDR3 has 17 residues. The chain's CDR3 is CASGGTSGRAGWNEQFF. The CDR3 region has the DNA TGTGCCAGCGGCGGGACTAGCGGGAGGGCCGGGTGGAATGAGCAGTTCTTC.

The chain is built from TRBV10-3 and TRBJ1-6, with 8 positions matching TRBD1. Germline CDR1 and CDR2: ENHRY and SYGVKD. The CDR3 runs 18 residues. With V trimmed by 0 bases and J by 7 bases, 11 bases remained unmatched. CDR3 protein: CAISESPGQGIGNSPLHF. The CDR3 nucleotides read TGTGCCATCAGTGAGTCCCCCGGACAGGGCATAGGGAATTCACCCCTCCACTTT.

The CDR3, as DNA: TGTGCCAGTAGTCCAGGGAATCTAAAAGGAAACACCATATATTTT. Translating gives CASSPGNLKGNTIYF. The chain joins TRBV19 to TRBJ1-3; tentative D call: TRBD1 (5 bases). Trimming took 5 bases from V and 4 from J, leaving 15 bases between them. Germline-derived CDR1 and CDR2 are LNHDA and SQIVND (reference sequence). The CDR3 sequence is 15 residues long.

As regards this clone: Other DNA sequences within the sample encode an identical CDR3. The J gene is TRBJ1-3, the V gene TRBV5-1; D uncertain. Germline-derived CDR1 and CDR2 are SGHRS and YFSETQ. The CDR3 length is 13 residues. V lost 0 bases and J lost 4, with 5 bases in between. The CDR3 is CASSLEQGNTIYF. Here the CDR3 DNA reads TGCGCCAGCAGCTTGGAACAGGGAAACACCATATATTTT.

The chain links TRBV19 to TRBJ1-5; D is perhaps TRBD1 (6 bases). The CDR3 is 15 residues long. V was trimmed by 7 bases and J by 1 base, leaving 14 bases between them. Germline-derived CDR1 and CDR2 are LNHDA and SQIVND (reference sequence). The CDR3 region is CASTIQGRSNQPQHF. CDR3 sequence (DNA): TGTGCCAGTACCATACAGGGACGGAGCAATCAGCCCCAGCATTTT.

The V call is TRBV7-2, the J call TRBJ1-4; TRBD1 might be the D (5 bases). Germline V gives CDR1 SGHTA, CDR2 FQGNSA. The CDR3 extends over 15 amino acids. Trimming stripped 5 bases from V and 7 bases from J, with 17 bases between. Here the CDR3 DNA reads TGTGCCAGCAGCCTGACCGGGACTGGAGGTGAAAAACTGTTTTTT. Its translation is CASSLTGTGGEKLFF.

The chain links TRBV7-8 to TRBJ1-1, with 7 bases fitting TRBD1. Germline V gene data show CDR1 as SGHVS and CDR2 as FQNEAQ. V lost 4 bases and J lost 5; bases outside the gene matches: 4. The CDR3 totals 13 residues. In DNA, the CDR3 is TGTGCCAGCAGCTCCGACAGGGAGACTGAAGCTTTCTTT. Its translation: CASSSDRETEAFF.

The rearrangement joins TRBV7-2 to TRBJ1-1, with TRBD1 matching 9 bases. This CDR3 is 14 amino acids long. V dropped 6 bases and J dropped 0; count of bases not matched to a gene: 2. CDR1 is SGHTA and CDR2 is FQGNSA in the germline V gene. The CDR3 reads CASRRDRVNTEAFF. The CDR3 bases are TGTGCCAGCAGGAGGGACAGGGTGAACACTGAAGCTTTCTTT.

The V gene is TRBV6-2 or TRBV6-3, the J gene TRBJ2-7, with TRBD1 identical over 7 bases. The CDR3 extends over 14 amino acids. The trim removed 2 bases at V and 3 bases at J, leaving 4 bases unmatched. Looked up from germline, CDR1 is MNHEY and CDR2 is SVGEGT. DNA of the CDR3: TGTGCCAGCAGTTACAGGAACAGGGGCTACGAGCAGTACTTC. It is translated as CASSYRNRGYEQYF.

CDR3 nucleotide sequence: TGTGCCAGCAGCCAACTGAGGAGGAACATTCAGTACTTC. It is translated as CASSQLRRNIQYF. The genes are TRBV14 and TRBJ2-4; the D gene is possibly TRBD2 (5 bases). Trimming took off 2 bases at V and 7 bases at J, with 9 bases between the two ends. The CDR3 has 13 amino acids. CDR1 and CDR2 (germline): SGHDN, FVKESK.

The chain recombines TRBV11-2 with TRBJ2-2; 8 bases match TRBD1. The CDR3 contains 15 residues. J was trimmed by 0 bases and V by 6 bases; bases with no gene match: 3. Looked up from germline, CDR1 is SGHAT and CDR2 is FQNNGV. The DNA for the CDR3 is TGTGCCAGCAGATTGGGACAGGCGAACACCGGGGAGCTGTTTTTT. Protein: CASRLGQANTGELFF.

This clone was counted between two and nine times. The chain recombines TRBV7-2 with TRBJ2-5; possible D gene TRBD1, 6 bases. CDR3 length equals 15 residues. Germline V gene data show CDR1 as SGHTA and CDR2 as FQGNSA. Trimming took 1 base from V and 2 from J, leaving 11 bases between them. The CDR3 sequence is CASSLDGGPQETQYF. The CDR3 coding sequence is TGTGCCAGCAGCTTAGATGGGGGCCCTCAAGAGACCCAGTACTTC.